Below are 11 T cell receptor beta chains sequenced from a single sample in a study of T cells after yellow fever vaccination. TCRdb ran MiXCR on the 5' RACE reads and lists one entry per CDR3 protein. The sample consists of some 260,000 distinct CDR3 sequences, roughly 4.8% of them appearing once. The source was CD4+ T cells sorted from PBMCs, collected on the day of the yellow fever booster vaccination. Every receptor here comes from a man younger than 35 who received the YFV17D yellow fever vaccine.

This chain uses TRBV5-1 with TRBJ1-1, with D tentatively TRBD1 (6 bases). The CDR3 length is 14 residues. The ends were cut back, 4 bases at V and 2 bases at J, with 12 bases in the middle. Germline CDR1 is SGHRS and CDR2 is YFSETQ. The CDR3 spells CASSAGTPNTEAFF. The DNA of the CDR3 is TGCGCCAGCAGCGCCGGGACACCAAACACTGAAGCTTTCTTT.

The gene calls are TRBV6-2 or TRBV6-3 and TRBJ2-7; 7 bases line up with TRBD1. The CDR3 runs to 13 residues. J gave up 2 bases and V 8 bases, and 6 bases lay outside the gene matches. Germline-derived CDR1 and CDR2 are MNHEY and SVGEGT. CDR3 in DNA: TGTGCCAGCCGCAGACAGGGAGCCTACGAGCAGTACTTC. Translated, it gives CASRRQGAYEQYF.

This clonotype was recorded a few times. V is TRBV7-2 and J is TRBJ1-3; D is perhaps TRBD1 (6 bases). This CDR3 contains 14 residues. The V gene lost 5 bases and the J gene lost 2 bases, with 10 bases spanning the gap. The V gene's germline CDR1 is SGHTA and CDR2 FQGNSA. The CDR3 reads CASSVYRAGNTIYF. The CDR3 DNA is TGTGCCAGCAGCGTCTACAGGGCTGGAAACACCATATATTTT.

This chain links TRBV7-2 with TRBJ1-5, with 10 bases that match TRBD1. The germline CDR1 and CDR2 sequences are SGHTA and FQGNSA. V trimming: 5 bases; J trimming: 7 bases; junction bases outside the gene matches: 11. The CDR3 is 16 amino acids. The CDR3 is CASSQGPGTGAQPQHF. CDR3 in DNA: TGTGCCAGCAGCCAAGGTCCCGGGACAGGGGCCCAGCCCCAGCATTTT.

The chain is built from TRBV20-1 and TRBJ2-7, with D possibly TRBD2 on 6 matching bases. Trimming pared 6 bases from V and 0 bases from J, leaving 15 bases between. The CDR3 has 14 residues. Germline values: CDR1 DFQATT, CDR2 SNEGSKA (reference sequence). CDR3 in amino acids: CSAAAGVSSYEQYF. The CDR3 bases are TGCAGTGCAGCAGCGGGTGTTAGCTCCTACGAGCAGTACTTC.

This clonotype has a count of ten or more. The chain joins TRBV7-3 to TRBJ2-3; D remains unclear. V was trimmed by 1 base and J by 5 bases, leaving 10 bases between them. Germline CDR1 SGHTA, CDR2 FQGTGA. The CDR3 totals 14 residues. This CDR3 is CASSLNSLRDTQYF. The CDR3 nucleotides are TGTGCCAGCAGCTTAAACAGCCTCAGAGATACGCAGTATTTT.

This clonotype occurred many times. The V gene is TRBV7-2, the J gene TRBJ2-1; a possible D gene is TRBD1 (6 bases). Trimming removed 6 bases from V and 7 bases from J, with 13 bases in between. The CDR3 runs 13 residues. CDR1 and CDR2 (germline): SGHTA, FQGNSA. The CDR3 DNA sequence: TGTGCCAGCAGGAGGGGGAGTTTGAATGAGCAGTTCTTC. This gives the protein CASRRGSLNEQFF.

This clonotype was observed at least ten times. The chain is built from TRBV7-9 and TRBJ1-2; TRBD1 is a possible D gene (5 bases). Trimming removed 5 bases at V and 10 bases at J, with 17 bases between. This CDR3 has 13 residues. CDR1 and CDR2 (germline): SEHNR, FQNEAQ (reference sequence). CDR3 sequence reads: CASSAAAGQTYTF. The DNA for the CDR3 is TGTGCCAGCAGCGCGGCGGCGGGGCAGACCTACACCTTC.

This clonotype occurred a few times. This rearrangement joins TRBV7-2 to TRBJ2-1; a possible D gene is TRBD1 (6 bases). V was trimmed by 7 bases and J by 6 bases, leaving 10 bases between them. The CDR3 is 12 amino acids. In germline, CDR1 is SGHTA, CDR2 FQGNSA. The CDR3 DNA sequence: TGTGCCAGCAACAGGGAAGGCAATGAGCAGTTCTTC. Its protein product is CASNREGNEQFF.

This clonotype was seen many times. This chain joins TRBV7-2 and TRBJ2-3; 11 positions agree with TRBD2. Germline V gene lookup returns CDR1 SGHTA and CDR2 FQGNSA. J lost 5 bases, V lost 1 base, and 2 bases had no gene match. The CDR3 totals 15 residues. CDR3 in DNA: TGTGCCAGCAGCTTAGTAGCGGGGGGGCAAGATACGCAGTATTTT. Translated, it gives CASSLVAGGQDTQYF.

The table lists this clonotype with many counts. The chain links TRBV5-1 to TRBJ1-1, with TRBD1 as a possible D gene (5 bases). Germline-derived CDR1 and CDR2 are SGHRS and YFSETQ. V gave up 0 bases and J gave up 3 bases, with 12 bases separating them. CDR3 length equals 15 residues. CDR3 DNA sequence: TGCGCCAGCAGCTTGGGGGGCGCGGGGTACACTGAAGCTTTCTTT. Its translation: CASSLGGAGYTEAFF.